Listed here are 21 T cell receptor beta chains from one sample, sequenced in a study of pediatric ulcerative colitis (dated by TCRdb to about 2019). Preparation of the library involved the immunoSEQ multiplex PCR assay. The immuneACCESS repertoire file appears here via TCRdb, limited to in-frame rearrangements. These files lack a portion of the clones; in checked studies, under half of the deficit traces to unresolved V genes, and the cause of the others is not known. The sample yields 55,000 to 75,000 clones; 86% were counted once. The ten biggest clones cover under 3.5% of the sample. The sequenced sample was blood. The receptors were sampled from a boy between 10 and 17 years old with severe ulcerative colitis.

The CDR3 DNA reads as TGTGCCAGTAGGGAAAGCACCTACGAGCAGTACTTC. Its protein is CASRESTYEQYF. This chain joins TRBV19 and TRBJ2-7; no firm D call. V was cut by 6 bases and J by 2 bases, with 8 bases left in between. CDR1 is LNHDA, CDR2 SQIVND, per germline (reference sequence). CDR3 size: 12 residues.

V and J are TRBV4-1 and TRBJ2-7; 10 positions agree with TRBD2. The J segment lost 3 bases and the V segment lost 0 bases, leaving 8 bases of the junction unmatched. CDR1 MGHRA and CDR2 YSYEKL come from the germline V gene. The CDR3 has 17 residues. CDR3 nucleotide sequence: TGCGCCAGCAGCCAAGAGAACCTAGGACTAGCGGACTACGAGCAGTACTTC. This codes for CASSQENLGLADYEQYF.

The genes are TRBV7-9 and TRBJ2-7; 10 bases are shared with TRBD1. This CDR3 has 16 residues. Germline trimming cut 0 bases from V and 6 bases from J; bases unmatched to any gene: 8. Germline lookup yields CDR1 SEHNR and CDR2 FQNEAQ (reference sequence). CDR3 DNA sequence: TGTGCCAGCAGCTTAGCTACCGGACAGGGGGGCGGCGAGCAGTACTTC. It is translated as CASSLATGQGGGEQYF.

The sample holds a few counts of this clone. The chain couples TRBV2 to TRBJ2-2; TRBD2 matches 8 bases. V lost 2 bases, J lost 4 bases, and 9 bases stayed unmatched. The CDR3 extends over 17 amino acids. From germline, CDR1 is SNHLY and CDR2 FYNNEI. CDR3 protein: CASSESTSGELTGELFF. CDR3 coding DNA: TGTGCCAGCAGTGAAAGCACTAGCGGAGAACTCACCGGGGAGCTGTTTTTT.

The chain joins TRBV5-1 to TRBJ2-5; maybe TRBD1 (6 bases). Looked up from germline, CDR1 is SGHRS and CDR2 is YFSETQ. This CDR3 spans 14 amino acids. V lost 4 bases and J lost 1, with 11 bases in between. The CDR3 protein is CASSPWTVQETQYF. As DNA, the CDR3 is TGCGCCAGCAGCCCTTGGACAGTCCAAGAGACCCAGTACTTC.

The V and J genes are TRBV7-2 and TRBJ2-3; 7 nucleotides match TRBD1. The junction had 3 bases not matched to a gene; V was cut back by 1 base and J by 2 bases. Germline V gene lookup returns CDR1 SGHTA and CDR2 FQGNSA. The CDR3 runs 15 residues. The DNA for the CDR3 is TGTGCCAGCAGCTTAGGACAGGGCTACACAGATACGCAGTATTTT. As protein: CASSLGQGYTDTQYF.

The chain has TRBV15 and TRBJ1-1; no definite D call. Per germline, CDR1 LNHNV and CDR2 YYDKDF (reference sequence). V was cut by 3 bases and J by 1 base, with 9 bases left in between. CDR3 length equals 14 residues. CDR3 protein: CATSSIFQNTEAFF. The CDR3 region has the DNA TGTGCCACCAGCAGTATCTTTCAGAACACTGAAGCTTTCTTT.

The chain recombines TRBV7-9 with TRBJ2-3; 10 bases agree with TRBD2. This CDR3 has 16 amino acids. Germline V CDR1 and CDR2: SEHNR, FQNEAQ (reference sequence). V dropped 10 bases and J dropped 0; count of bases not matched to a gene: 10. The CDR3 nucleotides read TGTGCCACTGGACTAGCGGCCCGAACTAGCACAGATACGCAGTATTTT. Its translation: CATGLAARTSTDTQYF.

The genes are TRBV11-2 and TRBJ2-2; D perhaps matches TRBD2 (6 bases). CDR1 is SGHAT and CDR2 is FQNNGV in the germline V gene. The CDR3 contains 15 residues. Trimming shortened V by 1 base and J by 3 bases, and 9 bases separated the two germline ends. CDR3 coding DNA: TGTGCCAGCAGCTTAGTACTAGCCGACACCGGGGAGCTGTTTTTT. It specifies CASSLVLADTGELFF. Complete variable domain (other parts from reference TRBV11-2 and TRBJ2-2): EAGVAQSPRYKIIEKRQSVAFWCNPISGHATLYWYQQILGQGPKLLIQFQNNGVVDDSQLPKDRFSAERLKGVDSTLKIQPAKLEDSAVYLCASSLVLADTGELFFGEGSRLTVL.

The chain employs TRBV30 and TRBJ1-1; tentatively, D is TRBD1 (5 bases). Per the germline V gene, CDR1 is GTSNPN and CDR2 is SVGIG (reference sequence). Trimming cost V 2 bases and J 1 base, with 11 bases left between them. The CDR3 spans 14 residues. The CDR3 region is CAWSPGLSNTEAFF. CDR3 coding DNA: TGTGCCTGGAGTCCGGGACTGTCGAACACTGAAGCTTTCTTT.

The chain couples TRBV13 to TRBJ1-1, with no clear D. V was trimmed by 1 base and J by 4 bases, leaving 10 bases between them. The CDR3 sequence is 14 residues long. Germline CDR1 reads PRHDT; CDR2 reads FYEKMQ (reference sequence). The CDR3 coding sequence is TGTGCCAGCAGCTTAGCGTATATGGCCACTGAAGCTTTCTTT. Encoded protein: CASSLAYMATEAFF.

About this clone: One junction end disagrees with the germline gene, perhaps due to a read error. J is TRBJ2-7 and V is TRBV2; D possibly matches TRBD1 or TRBD2 (5 bases each). This CDR3 spans 13 amino acids. Germline lookup yields CDR1 SNHLY and CDR2 FYNNEI. The CDR3 DNA reads TGTGCCAGCAGAGACCGGGACCAATACGCGCAGTACTTC. It is translated as CASRDRDQYAQYF.

The sample holds a few counts of this clone. This chain joins TRBV29-1 and TRBJ1-1; TRBD1 is a possible D gene (5 bases). V lost 7 bases to trimming and J lost 0 bases, with 12 bases between them. This CDR3 is built from 13 residues. Looked up from germline, CDR1 is SQVTM and CDR2 is ANQGSEA. DNA of the CDR3: TGCAGCGCACTAGACAGCATGAACACTGAAGCTTTCTTT. This codes for CSALDSMNTEAFF.

On this clone itself: Germline is not matched at one junction end, which may reflect a read error. This sequence joins TRBV7-7 and TRBJ1-2; possibly TRBD1 for D (5 bases). Germline CDR1 reads SSHAT; CDR2 reads FNYEAQ (reference sequence). The CDR3 consists of 15 residues. CDR3 protein: CASSPRDFVNYGYTF. CDR3 DNA sequence: TGTGCTAGCAGCCCTCGGGACTTCGTCAACTATGGCTACACCTTC.

The genes are TRBV2 and TRBJ1-5; 8 nucleotides agree with TRBD1. Germline CDR1 SNHLY, CDR2 FYNNEI. V lost 6 bases to trimming and J lost 4 bases; unmatched junction nucleotides: 2. The CDR3 is 13 amino acids. The CDR3 is CASRQGVNQPQHF. In nucleotides, the CDR3 is TGTGCCAGCAGACAGGGGGTAAATCAGCCCCAGCATTTT.

The chain uses TRBV2 and TRBJ1-5; the D gene is possibly TRBD1 (5 bases). The CDR3 consists of 15 residues. The germline V and J ends were trimmed by 7 bases and 4 bases, with 17 bases remaining between them. Per the germline V gene, CDR1 is SNHLY and CDR2 is FYNNEI. The CDR3 region has the DNA TGTGCCAGCACTCCACGCGGGGCTGGGAATCAGCCCCAGCATTTT. This codes for CASTPRGAGNQPQHF. Full variable domain (rest looked up from reference TRBV2 and TRBJ1-5): EPEVTQTPSHQVTQMGQEVILRCVPISNHLYFYWYRQILGQKVEFLVSFYNNEISEKSEIFDDQFSVERPDGSNFTLKIRSTKLEDSAMYFCASTPRGAGNQPQHFGDGTRLSIL.

J is TRBJ2-1 and V is TRBV5-5, with 10 bases lining up with TRBD2. CDR1 is SGHKS and CDR2 is YYEKEE in the germline V gene (reference sequence). The CDR3 is made up of 17 amino acids. The trim removed 3 bases at V and 0 bases at J, leaving 6 bases unmatched. In DNA form, the CDR3 reads TGTGCCAGCAGCTCGCGGACTAGCGGCAGCTCCTACAATGAGCAGTTCTTC. This encodes CASSSRTSGSSYNEQFF.

This chain links TRBV7-9 with TRBJ2-7; 7 bases map to TRBD2. Germline loops: CDR1 SEHNR, CDR2 FQNEAQ (reference sequence). Trimming removed 1 base from V and 1 base from J; junction bases left unmatched: 13. The CDR3 contains 18 residues. CDR3 bases: TGTGCCAGCAGCTTAGGTCCTAGCGGCGAGGGCGGGTCCTACGAGCAGTACTTC. It codes for CASSLGPSGEGGSYEQYF.

V gene TRBV13 combines with J gene TRBJ2-7; 8 bases match TRBD2. The J segment lost 3 bases and the V segment lost 1 base, leaving 2 bases of the junction unmatched. This CDR3 contains 14 residues. Germline V gene sequence: CDR1 PRHDT, CDR2 FYEKMQ (reference sequence). The CDR3 DNA sequence: TGTGCCAGCAGCTTAGCGGGAGGGAGCTACGAGCAGTACTTC. Translating it yields CASSLAGGSYEQYF.

The chain uses TRBV5-6 and TRBJ2-1, with 9 bases matching TRBD2. From germline, CDR1 is SGHDT and CDR2 YYEEEE. The V gene end was trimmed by 4 bases and the J gene end by 3 bases; junction bases not matched to a gene: 5. The CDR3 sequence is 15 residues long. The CDR3 DNA reads TGTGCCAGCAGCGAGGGACTAGCTGACTACAATGAGCAGTTCTTC. This codes for CASSEGLADYNEQFF. The full variable domain, in which reference TRBV5-6 and TRBJ2-1 provide the parts outside the CDR3, is DAGVTQSPTHLIKTRGQQVTLRCSPKSGHDTVSWYQQALGQGPQFIFQYYEEEERQRGNFPDRFSGHQFPNYSSELNVNALLLGDSALYLCASSEGLADYNEQFFGPGTRLTVL.

This chain uses TRBV29-1 with TRBJ2-3; the D call may be TRBD1 or TRBD2 (5 bases each). The V end lost 3 bases, the J end lost 0 bases, and 10 bases lay between the germline ends. The CDR3 sequence is 14 residues long. Germline CDR1 reads SQVTM; CDR2 reads ANQGSEA. This chain's CDR3 is CSVDRETSTDTQYF. The CDR3 DNA follows: TGCAGCGTTGACAGGGAGACTAGCACAGATACGCAGTATTTT.